This T cell receptor beta chain was observed in a study of beta chain features in type 1 diabetes. TCRB transcripts that were expressed got sequenced, as all of the isolated RNA had been reverse transcribed. Data came from immunoSEQ multiplex PCR; TCRdb stores just in-frame clones and leaves some out. The table shows around 500,000 clones, with about 10% occurring only once. The TCR sequence derives from a woman younger than 35 in good health. Sequenced: naive CD4+ T cells from blood.

CDR3 bases: TGCGCCAGCAGCCAAGTCTACAGCCAGCCCTATCAGCCCCAGCATTTT. It encodes CASSQVYSQPYQPQHF. The chain carries TRBV4-3 and TRBJ1-5; D is unresolved. In germline, CDR1 is LGHNA, CDR2 YSLEER. The CDR3 extends over 16 amino acids. V lost 1 base and J 5 bases, leaving 15 bases between the germline ends.